This TCR beta chain was observed in a study of cytotoxic CD8 clonotypes in ibrutinib-treated CLL. Background on the study: Around 25 partial and 2 complete responses; at median 68 months, approximately 15 remitted, about twelve progressed. Average yields of around 230,000 productive templates and around 100,000 productive rearrangements characterized the samples.

Broader study findings: Whereas clonality rose at ibrutinib response, it declined toward baseline at progression.

As concerns this clone: Antigen unknown.

The assay was immunoSEQ multiplex PCR, and TCRdb's table has in-frame clones only and misses some. The table lists 150,000 or so clones, under 90% of them singletons, with roughly 4.5% in the top ten. CDR1 and CDR2 from the germline V gene are SGHTA and FQGNSA. This CDR3 has 14 amino acids. V shed 1 base and J shed 2 bases, with 9 bases lying between them. This clonotype was obtained from a human donor with chronic lymphocytic leukemia. The material sequenced was PBMCs, taken after 24 months of ibrutinib treatment. The chain uses TRBV7-2 and TRBJ2-7; D perhaps matches TRBD1 (7 bases). Here the CDR3 reads CASSLGRGPYEQYF. The CDR3 region has the DNA TGTGCCAGCAGCTTAGGGAGGGGGCCCTACGAGCAGTACTTC.